This TCR beta chain was recorded in a study of cytomegalovirus exposure and HLA in healthy donors. The PCR ran on 60 Vbeta and 13 Jbeta primers. Clones were read by immunoSEQ multiplex PCR, and TCRdb kept only the in-frame ones, dropping some. Of a few hundred thousand clones in the sample, approximately 83% are singletons; the top ten hold about 1.4%. V was trimmed by 5 bases and J by 0 bases, leaving 17 bases between them. The CDR3 extends over 17 amino acids. Germline V gives CDR1 WSHSY, CDR2 SAAADI. This receptor was taken from a girl aged 10 to 17 in good health and CMV-seronegative. Sequencing was carried out using PBMCs. The chain carries TRBV10-2 and TRBJ2-4; the D gene is possibly TRBD1 (6 bases). Here the CDR3 DNA reads TGCGCCAGCAGTACAACCGGGACAATGTTAGCCAAAAACATTCAGTACTTC. This translates into CASSTTGTMLAKNIQYF.